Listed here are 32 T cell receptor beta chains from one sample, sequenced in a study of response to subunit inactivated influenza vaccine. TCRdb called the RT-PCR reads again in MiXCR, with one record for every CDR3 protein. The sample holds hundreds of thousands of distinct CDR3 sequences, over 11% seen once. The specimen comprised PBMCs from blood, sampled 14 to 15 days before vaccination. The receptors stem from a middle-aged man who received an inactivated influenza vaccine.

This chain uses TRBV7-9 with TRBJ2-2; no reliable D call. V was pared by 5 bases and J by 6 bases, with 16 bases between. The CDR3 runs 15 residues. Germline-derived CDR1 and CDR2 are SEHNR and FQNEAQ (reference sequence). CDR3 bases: TGTGCCAGCAGCAAAACCCCGGATGGGGCCGGGGAGCTGTTTTTT. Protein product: CASSKTPDGAGELFF.

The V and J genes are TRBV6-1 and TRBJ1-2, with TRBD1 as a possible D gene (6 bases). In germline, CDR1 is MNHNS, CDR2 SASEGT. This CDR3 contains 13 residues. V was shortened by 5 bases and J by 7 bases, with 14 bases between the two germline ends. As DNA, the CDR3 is TGTGCCAGCAGTACACAGGGTTCGGGTGGCTACACCTTC. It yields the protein CASSTQGSGGYTF.

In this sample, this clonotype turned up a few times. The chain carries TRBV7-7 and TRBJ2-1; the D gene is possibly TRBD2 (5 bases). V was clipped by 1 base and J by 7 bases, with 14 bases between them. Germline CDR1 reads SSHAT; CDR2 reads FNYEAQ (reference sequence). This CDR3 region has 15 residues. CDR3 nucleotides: TGTGCCAGCAGCTTAGAGGCGGGCCAATCTAATGAGCAGTTCTTC. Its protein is CASSLEAGQSNEQFF.

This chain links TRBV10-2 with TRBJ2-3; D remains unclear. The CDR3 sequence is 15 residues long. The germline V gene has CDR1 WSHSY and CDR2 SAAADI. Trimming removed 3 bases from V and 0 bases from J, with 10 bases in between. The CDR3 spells CASSDIAESTDTQYF. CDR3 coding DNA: TGCGCCAGCAGTGATATCGCAGAGAGCACAGATACGCAGTATTTT.

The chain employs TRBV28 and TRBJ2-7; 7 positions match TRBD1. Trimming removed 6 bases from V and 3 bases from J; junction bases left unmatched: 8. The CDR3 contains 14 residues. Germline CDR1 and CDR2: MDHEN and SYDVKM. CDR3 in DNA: TGTGCCAGCAGGAGCGGACAGGCCCTCTACGAGCAGTACTTC. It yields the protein CASRSGQALYEQYF. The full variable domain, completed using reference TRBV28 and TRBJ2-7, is DVKVTQSSRYLVKRTGEKVFLECVQDMDHENMFWYRQDPGLGLRLIYFSYDVKMKEKGDIPEGYSVSREKKERFSLILESASTNQTSMYLCASRSGQALYEQYFGPGTRLTVT.

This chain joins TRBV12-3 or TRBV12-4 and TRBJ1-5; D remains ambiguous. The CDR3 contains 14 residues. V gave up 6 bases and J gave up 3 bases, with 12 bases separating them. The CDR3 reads CASSPDGINQPQHF. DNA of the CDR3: TGTGCCAGCAGCCCTGACGGTATCAATCAGCCCCAGCATTTT.

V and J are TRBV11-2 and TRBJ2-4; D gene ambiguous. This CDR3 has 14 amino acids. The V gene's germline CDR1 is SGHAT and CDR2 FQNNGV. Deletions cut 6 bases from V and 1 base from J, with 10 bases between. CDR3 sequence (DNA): TGTGCCAGCAGAGCCAGGAAGGCCAAAAACATTCAGTACTTC. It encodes CASRARKAKNIQYF.

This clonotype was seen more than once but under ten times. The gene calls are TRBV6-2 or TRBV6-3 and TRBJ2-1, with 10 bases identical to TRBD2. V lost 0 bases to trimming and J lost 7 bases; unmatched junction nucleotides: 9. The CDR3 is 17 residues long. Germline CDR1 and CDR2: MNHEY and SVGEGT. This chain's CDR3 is CASSYSTLAGLWNEQFF. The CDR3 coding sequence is TGTGCCAGCAGTTACTCGACACTAGCGGGACTCTGGAATGAGCAGTTCTTC.

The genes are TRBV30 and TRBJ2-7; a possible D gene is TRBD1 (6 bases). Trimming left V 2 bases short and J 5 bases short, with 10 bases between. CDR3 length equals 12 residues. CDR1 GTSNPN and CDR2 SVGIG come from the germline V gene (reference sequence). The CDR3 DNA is TGTGCCTGGAGTACAGGGTTGGACGAGCAGTACTTC. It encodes CAWSTGLDEQYF.

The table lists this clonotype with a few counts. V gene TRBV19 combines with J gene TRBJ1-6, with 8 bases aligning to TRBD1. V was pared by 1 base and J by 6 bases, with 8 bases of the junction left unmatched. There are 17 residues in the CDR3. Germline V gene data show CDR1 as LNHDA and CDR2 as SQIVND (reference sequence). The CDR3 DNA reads TGTGCCAGTAGTATAGGACGAAGGGACAGGAGTAATTCACCCCTCCACTTT. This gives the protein CASSIGRRDRSNSPLHF.

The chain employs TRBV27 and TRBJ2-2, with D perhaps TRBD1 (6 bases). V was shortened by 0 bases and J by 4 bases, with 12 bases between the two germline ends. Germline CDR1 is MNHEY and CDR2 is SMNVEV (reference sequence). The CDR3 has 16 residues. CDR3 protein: CASSLSVGASTGELFF. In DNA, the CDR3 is TGTGCCAGCAGTTTATCGGTGGGGGCGAGCACCGGGGAGCTGTTTTTT.

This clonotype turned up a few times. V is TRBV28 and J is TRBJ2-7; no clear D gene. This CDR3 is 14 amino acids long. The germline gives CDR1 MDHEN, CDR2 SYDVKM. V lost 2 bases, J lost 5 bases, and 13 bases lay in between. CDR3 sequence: CASSLTLGRHEQYF. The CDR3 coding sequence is TGTGCCAGCAGTTTAACCCTGGGTCGCCACGAGCAGTACTTC.

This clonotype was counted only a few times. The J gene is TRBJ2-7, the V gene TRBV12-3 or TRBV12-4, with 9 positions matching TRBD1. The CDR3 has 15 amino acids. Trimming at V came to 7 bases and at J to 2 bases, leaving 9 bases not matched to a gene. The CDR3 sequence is CASKTGTGSTYEQYF. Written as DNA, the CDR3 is TGTGCCAGCAAGACCGGGACAGGGAGCACCTACGAGCAGTACTTC.

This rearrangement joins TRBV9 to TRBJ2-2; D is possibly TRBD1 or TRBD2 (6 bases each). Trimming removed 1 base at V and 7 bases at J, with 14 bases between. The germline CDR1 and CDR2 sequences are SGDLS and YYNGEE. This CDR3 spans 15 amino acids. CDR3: CASSVQGRTGGELFF. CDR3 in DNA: TGTGCCAGCAGCGTACAGGGGAGGACGGGCGGGGAGCTGTTTTTT.

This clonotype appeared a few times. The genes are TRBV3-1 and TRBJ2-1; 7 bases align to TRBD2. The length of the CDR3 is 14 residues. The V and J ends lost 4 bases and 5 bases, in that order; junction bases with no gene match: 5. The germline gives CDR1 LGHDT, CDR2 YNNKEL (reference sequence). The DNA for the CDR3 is TGTGCCAGCAGCCCATTACGGGGGGACAATGAGCAGTTCTTC. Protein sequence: CASSPLRGDNEQFF.

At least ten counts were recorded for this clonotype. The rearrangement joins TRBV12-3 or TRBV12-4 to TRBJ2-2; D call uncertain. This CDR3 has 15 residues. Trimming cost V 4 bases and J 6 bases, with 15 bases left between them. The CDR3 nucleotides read TGTGCCAGCAGTTACTTGGTCTCCGGGCCCGGGGAGCTGTTTTTT. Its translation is CASSYLVSGPGELFF.

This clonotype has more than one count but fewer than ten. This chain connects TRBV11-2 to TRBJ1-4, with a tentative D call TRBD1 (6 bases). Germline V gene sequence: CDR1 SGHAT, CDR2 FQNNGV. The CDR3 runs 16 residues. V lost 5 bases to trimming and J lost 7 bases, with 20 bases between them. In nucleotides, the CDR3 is TGTGCCAGCAGCGCCCTTAGGGGGGATAGCAGTGAAAAACTGTTTTTT. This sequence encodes CASSALRGDSSEKLFF.

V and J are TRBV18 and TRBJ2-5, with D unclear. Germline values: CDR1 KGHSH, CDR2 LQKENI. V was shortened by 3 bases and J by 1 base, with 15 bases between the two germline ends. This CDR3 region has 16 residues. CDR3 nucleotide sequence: TGTGCCAGCTCACCCCCCCGTGCAAGAACCCAAGAGACCCAGTACTTC. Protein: CASSPPRARTQETQYF.

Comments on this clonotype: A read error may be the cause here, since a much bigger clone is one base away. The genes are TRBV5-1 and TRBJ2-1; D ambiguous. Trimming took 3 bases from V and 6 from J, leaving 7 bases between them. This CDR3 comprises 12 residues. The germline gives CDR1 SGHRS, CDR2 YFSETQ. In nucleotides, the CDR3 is TGCGCCAGCAGCTATTGCGGCAATGAGCAGTTCTTC. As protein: CASSYCGNEQFF.

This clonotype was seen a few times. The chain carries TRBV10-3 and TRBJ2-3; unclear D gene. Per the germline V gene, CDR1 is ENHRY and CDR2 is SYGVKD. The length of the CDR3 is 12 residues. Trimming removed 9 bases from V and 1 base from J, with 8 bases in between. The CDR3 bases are TGTGCCATGGGGTGGGGCACAGATACGCAGTATTTT. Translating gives CAMGWGTDTQYF.

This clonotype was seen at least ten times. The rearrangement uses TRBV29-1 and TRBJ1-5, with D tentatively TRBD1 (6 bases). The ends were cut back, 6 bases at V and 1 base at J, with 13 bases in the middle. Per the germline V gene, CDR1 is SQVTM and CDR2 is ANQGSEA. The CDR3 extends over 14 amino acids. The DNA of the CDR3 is TGCAGCGTCGGGGGGCTTGGGAGCAATCAGCCCCAGCATTTT. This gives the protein CSVGGLGSNQPQHF.

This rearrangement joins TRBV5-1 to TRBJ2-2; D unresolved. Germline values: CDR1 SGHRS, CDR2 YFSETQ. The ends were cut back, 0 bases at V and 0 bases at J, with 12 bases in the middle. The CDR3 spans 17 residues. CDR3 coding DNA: TGCGCCAGCAGCTTGGCCCTGGCCAAATCGAACACCGGGGAGCTGTTTTTT. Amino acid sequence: CASSLALAKSNTGELFF.

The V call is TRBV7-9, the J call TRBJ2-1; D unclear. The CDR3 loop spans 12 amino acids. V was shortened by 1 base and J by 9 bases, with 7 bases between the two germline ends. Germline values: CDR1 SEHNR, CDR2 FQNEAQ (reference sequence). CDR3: CASSLGDLEQFF. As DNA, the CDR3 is TGTGCCAGCAGCTTAGGAGATCTTGAGCAGTTCTTC.

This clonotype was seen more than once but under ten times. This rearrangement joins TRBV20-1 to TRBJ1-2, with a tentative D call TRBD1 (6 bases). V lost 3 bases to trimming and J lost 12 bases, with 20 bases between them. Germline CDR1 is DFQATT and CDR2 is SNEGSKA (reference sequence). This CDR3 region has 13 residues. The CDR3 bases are TGCAGTGCTAGGGGGACATTTAGTCCTGGGGACACCTTC. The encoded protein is CSARGTFSPGDTF.

CDR3 residues: CASNSGGKNIQYF. Written as DNA, the CDR3 is TGTGCCAGCAATTCGGGAGGAAAAAACATTCAGTACTTC. The chain employs TRBV12-3 or TRBV12-4 and TRBJ2-4; 7 positions match TRBD2. The CDR3 runs to 13 residues. V lost 7 bases to trimming and J lost 4 bases; unmatched junction nucleotides: 4.

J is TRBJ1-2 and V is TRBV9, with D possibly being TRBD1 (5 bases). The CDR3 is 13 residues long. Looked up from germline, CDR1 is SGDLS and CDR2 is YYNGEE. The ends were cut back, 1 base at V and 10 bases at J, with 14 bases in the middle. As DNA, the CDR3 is TGTGCCAGCAGCGTACTAGGGCGGGGGACCTACACCTTC. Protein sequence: CASSVLGRGTYTF.

In DNA form, the CDR3 reads TGTGCCAGCTCACCATATATAGAGGGACCTCAAGAGACCCAGTACTTC. It specifies CASSPYIEGPQETQYF. The rearrangement uses TRBV18 and TRBJ2-5; D could derive from TRBD1 or TRBD2 (5 bases each). Per the germline V gene, CDR1 is KGHSH and CDR2 is LQKENI. V was pared by 2 bases and J by 2 bases, with 15 bases between. The CDR3 extends over 16 amino acids. Variable domain in full (rest from reference TRBV18 and TRBJ2-5): NAGVMQNPRHLVRRRGQEARLRCSPMKGHSHVYWYRQLPEEGLKFMVYLQKENIIDESGMPKERFSAEFPKEGPSILRIQQVVRGDSAAYFCASSPYIEGPQETQYFGPGTRLLVL.

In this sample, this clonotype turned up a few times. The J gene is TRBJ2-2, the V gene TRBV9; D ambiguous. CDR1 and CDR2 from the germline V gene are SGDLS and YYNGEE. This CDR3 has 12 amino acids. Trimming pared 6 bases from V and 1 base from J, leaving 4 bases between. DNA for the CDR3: TGTGCCAGCAATGAGAACACCGGGGAGCTGTTTTTT. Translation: CASNENTGELFF.

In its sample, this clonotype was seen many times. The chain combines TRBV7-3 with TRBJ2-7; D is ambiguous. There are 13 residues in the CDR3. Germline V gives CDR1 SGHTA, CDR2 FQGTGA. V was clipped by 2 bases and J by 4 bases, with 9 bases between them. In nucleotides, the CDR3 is TGTGCCAGCAGCTTAGTCCCAGGATACGAGCAGTACTTC. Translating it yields CASSLVPGYEQYF.

CDR3 residues: CASRPGGARDEQYF. The CDR3 DNA follows: TGTGCCAGCAGACCAGGGGGCGCGAGGGACGAGCAGTACTTC. The chain carries TRBV6-2 or TRBV6-3 and TRBJ2-7; 8 bases are shared with TRBD1. This CDR3 spans 14 amino acids. Germline CDR1 reads MNHEY; CDR2 reads SVGEGT. The V segment lost 6 bases and the J segment 5 bases; nucleotides outside the gene matches: 9.

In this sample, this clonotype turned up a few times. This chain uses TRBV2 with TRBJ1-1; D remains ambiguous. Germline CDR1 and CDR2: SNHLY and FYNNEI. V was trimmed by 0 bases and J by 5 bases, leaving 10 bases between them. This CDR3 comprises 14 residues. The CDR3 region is CASSEAGWNTEAFF. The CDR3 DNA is TGTGCCAGCAGTGAAGCGGGGTGGAATACTGAAGCTTTCTTT.

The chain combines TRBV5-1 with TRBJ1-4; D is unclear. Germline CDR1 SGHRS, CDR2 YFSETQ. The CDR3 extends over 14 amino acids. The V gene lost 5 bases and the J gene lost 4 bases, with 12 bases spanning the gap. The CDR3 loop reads CASRNLGSNEKLFF. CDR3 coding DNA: TGCGCCAGCAGGAATTTGGGGAGTAATGAAAAACTGTTTTTT.